These T cell receptor beta chains were read from a single sample in a study of blood T cell repertoires in COVID-19. Method: immunoSEQ multiplex PCR; TCRdb's copy keeps in-frame clones and lacks some. The sample lists about 120,000 clones, around four fifths occurring once. Material for sequencing was peripheral blood. The receptors here all came from a man aged 60-69 years with acute or convalescent COVID-19. Each CDR3 is given with its conserved first and last residue. A D gene is named only where the DNA matches it firmly.

d_gene: -
v_gene: TRBV5-1
CDR3aa: CASSLQGSYNEQFF

d_gene: -
v_gene: TRBV9
CDR3aa: CASSAGIYNEQFF

d_gene: TRBD1
v_gene: TRBV5-1
CDR3aa: CASSQTGQGKDGYTF

d_gene: -
v_gene: TRBV18
CDR3aa: CASSEVSTEAFF

d_gene: TRBD2
v_gene: TRBV30
CDR3aa: CAWALAGGPRYEQYF

d_gene: -
v_gene: TRBV6-5
CDR3aa: CASSYSARMNTEAFF

d_gene: -
v_gene: TRBV5-1
CDR3aa: CASSWAKETQYF

d_gene: TRBD1
v_gene: TRBV14
CDR3aa: CASSQGWTGNTREQYF

d_gene: -
v_gene: TRBV6-2/TRBV6-3
CDR3aa: CASSFHPRFYSGNTIYF

d_gene: -
v_gene: TRBV5-4
CDR3aa: CASSLRGEGGGTEAFF

d_gene: -
v_gene: TRBV20-1
CDR3aa: CSARAEGELFF

d_gene: -
v_gene: TRBV4-1
CDR3aa: CASSPDTRETHYNEQFF

d_gene: -
v_gene: TRBV19
CDR3aa: CASSIGQGGYEQYF

d_gene: -
v_gene: TRBV28
CDR3aa: CASSYRGGQGYTF

d_gene: -
v_gene: TRBV11-2
CDR3aa: CASSFLREGSGNTIYF

d_gene: -
v_gene: TRBV27
CDR3aa: CASSPLEAYNEQFF

d_gene: TRBD1
v_gene: TRBV27
CDR3aa: CASRFAGTGVGGYTF

d_gene: -
v_gene: TRBV7-9
CDR3aa: CASSRGQGPDEKLFF

d_gene: TRBD2
v_gene: TRBV6-5
CDR3aa: CASSPGTSGRGEQFF

d_gene: TRBD2
v_gene: TRBV7-3
CDR3aa: CASSPLAGDNEQFF

d_gene: TRBD1
v_gene: TRBV29-1
CDR3aa: CSVVTGGSPYEQYF

d_gene: -
v_gene: TRBV10-3
CDR3aa: CAISEAFNQPQHF

d_gene: TRBD2
v_gene: TRBV19
CDR3aa: CASSTHSGRAVNEQFF

d_gene: -
v_gene: TRBV10-3
CDR3aa: CAISETGSIAEAFF

d_gene: TRBD1
v_gene: TRBV11-2
CDR3aa: CASSSGTGDGYTF

d_gene: TRBD1
v_gene: TRBV6-5
CDR3aa: CASKGQGAQPQHF

d_gene: TRBD2
v_gene: TRBV5-1
CDR3aa: CASSSLAGGPQFF

d_gene: TRBD1
v_gene: TRBV28
CDR3aa: CASSPSSGGSKEQFF

d_gene: -
v_gene: TRBV5-1
CDR3aa: CASSFGTLNTEAFF

d_gene: -
v_gene: TRBV24-1
CDR3aa: CATSGLQASSYNEQFF

d_gene: TRBD1
v_gene: TRBV19
CDR3aa: CASRSTGQGLNYGYTF

d_gene: -
v_gene: TRBV5-4
CDR3aa: CASSLGQEIWEQFF

d_gene: TRBD1
v_gene: TRBV2
CDR3aa: CASSGDDRGLSTEAFF

d_gene: TRBD2
v_gene: TRBV5-1
CDR3aa: CASSPLAGRADTQYF

d_gene: -
v_gene: TRBV3-1/TRBV3-2
CDR3aa: CASSPRLSGTGELFF

d_gene: -
v_gene: TRBV6-2/TRBV6-3
CDR3aa: CASSYSGNLRYGYTF

d_gene: -
v_gene: TRBV2
CDR3aa: CASSLPQGHPNTGELFF

d_gene: TRBD1
v_gene: TRBV2
CDR3aa: CASSEDRERNEQFF